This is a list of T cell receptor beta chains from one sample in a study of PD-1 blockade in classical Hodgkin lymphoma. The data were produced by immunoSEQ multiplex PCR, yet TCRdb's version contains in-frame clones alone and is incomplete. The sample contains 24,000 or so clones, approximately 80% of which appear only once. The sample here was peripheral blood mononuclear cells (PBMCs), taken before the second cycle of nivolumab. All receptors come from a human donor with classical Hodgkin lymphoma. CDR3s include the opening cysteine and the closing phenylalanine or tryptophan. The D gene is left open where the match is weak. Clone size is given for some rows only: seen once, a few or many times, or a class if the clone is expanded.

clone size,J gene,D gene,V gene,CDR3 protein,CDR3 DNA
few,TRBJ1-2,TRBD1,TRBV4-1,CASRYPGQGADGYTF,TGCGCCAGCAGGTATCCGGGACAGGGGGCCGATGGCTACACCTTC
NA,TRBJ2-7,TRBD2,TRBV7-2,CASSLTGGGLEQYF,TGTGCCAGCAGCTTAACCGGCGGGGGGCTCGAGCAGTACTTC
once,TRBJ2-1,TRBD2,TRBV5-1,CASSTGTSGLSYNEQFF,TGCGCCAGCAGCACAGGGACTAGCGGGCTCTCCTACAATGAGCAGTTCTTC
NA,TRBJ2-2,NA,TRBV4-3,CASSQDGSGPNTGELFF,TGCGCCAGCAGCCAAGATGGAAGCGGACCTAACACCGGGGAGCTGTTTTTT
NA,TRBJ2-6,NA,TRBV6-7,CASRLTEESGANVLTF,TGTGCCAGCAGATTAACGGAGGAGTCTGGGGCCAACGTCCTGACTTTC
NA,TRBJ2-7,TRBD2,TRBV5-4,CASSFGTRTYEQYF,TGTGCCAGCAGCTTCGGGACTAGGACCTACGAGCAGTACTTC
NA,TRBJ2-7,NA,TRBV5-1,CASSPSFAQGYEQYF,TGCGCCAGCAGCCCTTCTTTCGCGCAGGGCTACGAGCAGTACTTC
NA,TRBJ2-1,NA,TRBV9,CASSVEPGSYNEQFF,TGTGCCAGCAGCGTAGAGCCAGGCTCCTACAATGAGCAGTTCTTC
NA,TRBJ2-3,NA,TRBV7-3,CASSLHRGTDTQYF,TGTGCCAGCAGCCTTCACAGGGGCACAGATACGCAGTATTTT
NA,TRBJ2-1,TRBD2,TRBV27,CASSPALAGVNEQFF,TGTGCCAGCAGTCCCGCCTTAGCGGGAGTGAATGAGCAGTTCTTC
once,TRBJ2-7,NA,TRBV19,CASSIKGGGGYEQYF,TGTGCCAGTAGTATAAAGGGTGGAGGAGGCTACGAGCAGTACTTC
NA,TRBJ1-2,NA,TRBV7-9,CASSLSDGYTF,TGTGCCAGCAGCTTAAGCGATGGCTACACCTTC
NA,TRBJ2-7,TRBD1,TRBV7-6,CASSSGQGVDEQYF,TGTGCCAGCAGCTCAGGACAGGGGGTCGACGAGCAGTACTTC
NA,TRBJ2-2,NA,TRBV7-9,CASSLNTGELFF,TGTGCCAGCAGCTTGAACACCGGGGAGCTGTTTTTT
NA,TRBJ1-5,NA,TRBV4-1,CASSQVRRGVPNQPQHF,TGCGCCAGCAGCCAAGTGCGGAGGGGGGTACCCAATCAGCCCCAGCATTTT
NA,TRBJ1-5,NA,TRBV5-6,CASSLRRNQPQHF,TGTGCCAGCAGCTTGCGAAGGAATCAGCCCCAGCATTTT
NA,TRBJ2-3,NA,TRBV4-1,CASSQDFRGRGTDTQYF,TGCGCCAGCAGCCAAGATTTTAGGGGGAGGGGAACAGATACGCAGTATTTT
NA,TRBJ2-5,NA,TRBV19,CASSNIVVETQYF,TGTGCCAGTAGCAATATAGTCGTAGAGACCCAGTACTTC
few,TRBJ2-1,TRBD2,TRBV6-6,CASSSGTSAHNEQFF,TGTGCCAGCAGTTCCGGGACTAGCGCCCACAATGAGCAGTTCTTC
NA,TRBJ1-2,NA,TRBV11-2,CASSRVDSRYGYTF,TGTGCCAGCAGCCGGGTGGACAGTCGCTATGGCTACACCTTC
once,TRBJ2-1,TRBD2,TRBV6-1,CASSQREWNEQFF,TGTGCCAGCAGTCAGCGGGAGTGGAATGAGCAGTTCTTC
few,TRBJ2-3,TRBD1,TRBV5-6,CASSLLGAGTGVNTQYF,TGTGCCAGCAGCTTACTTGGGGCCGGGACAGGGGTTAATACGCAGTATTTT
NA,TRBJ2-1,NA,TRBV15,CATSRAVSGDSSYNEQFF,TGTGCCACCAGCAGAGCTGTTTCAGGGGATAGCTCCTACAATGAGCAGTTCTTC
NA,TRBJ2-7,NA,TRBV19,CASSNRREGLYEQYF,TGTGCCAGTAGTAACAGACGGGAAGGCCTCTACGAGCAGTACTTC
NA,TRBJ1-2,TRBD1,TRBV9,CASSAPRQGSDGYTF,TGTGCCAGCAGCGCCCCGAGACAGGGCTCCGATGGCTACACCTTC
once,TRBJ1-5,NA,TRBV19,CASSIGPGGLNQPQHF,TGTGCCAGTAGTATTGGGCCTGGGGGTTTGAATCAGCCCCAGCATTTT
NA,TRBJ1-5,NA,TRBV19,CATAQVGRWSSNQPQHF,TGTGCCACCGCCCAAGTGGGGAGGTGGTCGAGCAATCAGCCCCAGCATTTT
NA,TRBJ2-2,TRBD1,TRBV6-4,CASSDSTGAGELFF,TGTGCCAGCAGTGACTCGACAGGGGCCGGGGAGCTGTTTTTT
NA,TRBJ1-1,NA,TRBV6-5,CASSSGRNTEAFF,TGTGCCAGCAGTTCCGGACGCAACACTGAAGCTTTCTTT
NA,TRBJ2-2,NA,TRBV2,CASSDRFPGELFF,TGTGCCAGCAGCGACAGGTTTCCCGGGGAGCTGTTTTTT
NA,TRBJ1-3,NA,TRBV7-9,CASSLARSGNTIYF,TGTGCCAGCAGCTTAGCACGCTCTGGAAACACCATATATTTT
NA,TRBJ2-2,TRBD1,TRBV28,CASTKQGPGTGELFF,TGTGCCAGCACCAAACAGGGGCCGGGGACCGGGGAGCTGTTTTTT
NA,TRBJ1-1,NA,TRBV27,CASSLLPTGAVNTEAFF,TGTGCCAGCAGTTTGCTACCGACGGGAGCCGTGAACACTGAAGCTTTCTTT
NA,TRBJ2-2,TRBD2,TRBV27,CASSPLTSGRAKAGELFF,TGTGCCAGCAGTCCTTTGACTAGCGGGAGGGCAAAGGCCGGGGAGCTGTTTTTT
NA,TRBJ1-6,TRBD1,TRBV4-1,CASSQVPTGSYNSPLHF,TGCGCCAGCAGCCAAGTCCCGACAGGGTCCTATAATTCACCCCTCCACTTT
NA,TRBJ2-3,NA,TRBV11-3,CASSSPVVTDTQYF,TGTGCCAGCAGCTCACCCGTCGTCACAGATACGCAGTATTTT
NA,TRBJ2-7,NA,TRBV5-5,CASSLFRYEQYF,TGTGCCAGCAGCTTGTTCCGGTACGAGCAGTACTTC
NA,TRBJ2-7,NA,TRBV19,CASSRGQGFSYEQYF,TGTGCCAGTAGTCGCGGACAAGGCTTCTCCTACGAGCAGTACTTC